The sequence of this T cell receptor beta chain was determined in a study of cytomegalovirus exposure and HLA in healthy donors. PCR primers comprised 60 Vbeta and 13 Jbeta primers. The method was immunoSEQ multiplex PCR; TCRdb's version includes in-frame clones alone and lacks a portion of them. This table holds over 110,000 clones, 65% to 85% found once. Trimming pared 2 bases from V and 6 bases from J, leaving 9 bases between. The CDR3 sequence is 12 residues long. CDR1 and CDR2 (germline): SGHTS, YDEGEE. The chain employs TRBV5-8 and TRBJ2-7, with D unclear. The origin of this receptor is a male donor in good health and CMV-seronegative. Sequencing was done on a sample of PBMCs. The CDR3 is CASSFRQVEQYF. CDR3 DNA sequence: TGTGCCAGCAGCTTTCGGCAGGTCGAGCAGTACTTC.